Listed here are 10 T cell receptor beta chains from one sample, sequenced in a study of cytomegalovirus exposure and HLA in healthy donors. Sequencing used immunoSEQ multiplex PCR; TCRdb keeps in-frame clones, though not all of them. The repertoire has 70,000 or so clones, roughly nine tenths of them found once; the top ten carry about 3%. Sequencing was carried out using PBMCs. The receptor set was obtained from a man younger than 30 in good health and CMV-seronegative.

The rearrangement joins TRBV28 to TRBJ1-2; the match to TRBD1 covers 9 bases. CDR1 is MDHEN, CDR2 SYDVKM, per germline. Unmatched junction bases numbered 3, after V lost 3 bases and J lost 4 bases. This CDR3 has 14 residues. DNA for the CDR3: TGTGCCAGCAGTTTCCAGGGACAGGGCTATGGCTACACCTTC. Its protein product is CASSFQGQGYGYTF.

The table lists this clone with a few counts. CDR3 sequence (DNA): TGTGCCAGTAGTATAGGGGACATCCATAGCAATCAGCCCCAGCATTTT. This translates into CASSIGDIHSNQPQHF. The chain couples TRBV19 to TRBJ1-5; D possibly corresponds to TRBD1 (6 bases). The CDR3 loop spans 16 amino acids. With 1 base removed from V and 0 bases from J, the gap between germline ends came to 10 bases. CDR1 is LNHDA and CDR2 is SQIVND in the germline V gene (reference sequence). The whole variable domain, filled in from reference TRBV19 and TRBJ1-5, reads DGGITQSPKYLFRKEGQNVTLSCEQNLNHDAMYWYRQDPGQGLRLIYYSQIVNDFQKGDIAEGYSVSREKKESFPLTVTSAQKNPTAFYLCASSIGDIHSNQPQHFGDGTRLSIL.

This clone showed up just a few times. This chain joins TRBV7-2 and TRBJ1-1, with D possibly TRBD1 on 5 matching bases. The germline V gene encodes CDR1 SGHTA and CDR2 FQGNSA. The CDR3 extends over 11 amino acids. V lost 3 bases to trimming and J lost 8 bases, with 7 bases between them. For the CDR3, the DNA is TGTGCCAGCAGCTTCTGGGGCGAAGCTTTCTTT. It codes for CASSFWGEAFF.

Notes on this clone: At one of its ends the junction is not consistent with the germline gene, which may arise from a read error. V is TRBV5-8 and J is TRBJ2-1; D not certain. There are 11 residues in the CDR3. CDR1 SGHTS and CDR2 YDEGEE come from the germline V gene. The CDR3 nucleotides read TGTGCCAGCAGCTTGGGTGCTAGAAATATCTTC. Translating gives CASSLGARNIF. The full variable domain, with the rest looked up from reference TRBV5-8 and TRBJ2-1, is EAGVTQSPTHLIKTRGQQATLRCSPISGHTSVYWYQQALGLGLQFLLWYDEGEERNRGNFPPRFSGRQFPNYSSELNVNALELEDSALYLCASSLGARNIFGPGTRLTVL.

The DNA of the CDR3 is TGTGCCAGCAGTCAAGGGTGGGCAGGGCGACGCGGAATGGGGGAGCTGTTTTTT. Translated: CASSQGWAGRRGMGELFF. The chain carries TRBV6-1 and TRBJ2-2, with a weak D call TRBD1 (5 bases). The CDR3 loop spans 18 amino acids. Deletions cut 5 bases from V and 8 bases from J, with 27 bases between. The germline V gene encodes CDR1 MNHNS and CDR2 SASEGT.

The chain couples TRBV5-1 to TRBJ1-2, with 9 nucleotides matching TRBD1. V gave up 0 bases and J gave up 7 bases; unmatched junction bases: 4. Germline CDR1 and CDR2: SGHRS and YFSETQ. The CDR3 totals 14 residues. This CDR3 is CASSLGDRARGYTF. The CDR3 DNA is TGCGCCAGCAGCTTGGGGGACAGGGCTCGTGGCTACACCTTC.

There are a few counts of this clone. The chain joins TRBV27 to TRBJ2-2, with 9 bases fitting TRBD1. CDR3 length: 16 amino acids. Unmatched junction bases numbered 8, after V lost 2 bases and J lost 7 bases. The germline V gene has CDR1 MNHEY and CDR2 SMNVEV (reference sequence). CDR3 sequence (DNA): TGTGCCAGCAGTTTAGGTACAGGGGGCGGGCTCGGGGAGCTGTTTTTT. It codes for CASSLGTGGGLGELFF.

The chain recombines TRBV6-4 with TRBJ2-7; 11 bases agree with TRBD1. CDR1 and CDR2 (germline): MRHNA, SNTAGT. Losses at the gene ends were 8 bases for V and 7 bases for J; bases not matched to a gene: 10. The length of the CDR3 is 14 residues. Written as DNA, the CDR3 is TGTGCCAGCGAGGACAGGGGGCGAGTTCGAGAGCAGTACTTC. Its translation: CASEDRGRVREQYF.

This rearrangement joins TRBV5-5 to TRBJ2-7; 7 bases fit TRBD1. The junction had 15 bases not matched to a gene; V was cut back by 3 bases and J by 6 bases. The CDR3 is made up of 16 amino acids. From germline, CDR1 is SGHKS and CDR2 YYEKEE (reference sequence). The CDR3 loop reads CASSSRGAGGVGEQYF. The CDR3 bases are TGTGCCAGCAGCTCCAGAGGGGCAGGGGGAGTAGGCGAGCAGTACTTC.

The V call is TRBV27, the J call TRBJ2-7; 7 bases are a match to TRBD1. This CDR3 contains 15 residues. Germline CDR1 reads MNHEY; CDR2 reads SMNVEV (reference sequence). V shed 5 bases, J shed 4 bases, and the junction held 11 bases outside the gene matches. The CDR3 DNA follows: TGTGCCAGCAGTCACACGAACAGGGGTCGGTACGAGCAGTACTTC. It codes for CASSHTNRGRYEQYF.